This T cell receptor beta chain was identified in a study of T-cell memory formation after mild COVID-19. Study overall: Largely, the TCR clusters proved donor specific.

TCRdb re-analysed the 5' RACE reads in MiXCR, keeping a single row per CDR3 protein. The sample comprises approximately 350,000 distinct CDR3 sequences, 14% of which are singletons, and 20% to 25% rests with the top ten. Study-wide results and caveats: Contracting clones localized mainly to CM and EM when CD4+ and mainly to EMRA when CD8+. There were some responding clones in pre-infection memory, which suggested that cross-reactive memory had joined. Clones contracting over day 15 to 85 were CD4/CD8 balanced, with later expanders leaning CD4+.

This clonotype was observed a handful of times. Its specificity is not known. Sequencing was carried out using PBMCs or a T cell subset sorted from them (not recorded which). The source is a man younger than 30 who had mild COVID-19 (a few samples of this study predate the infection). Cell type and time point are not known.

The CDR3: CATYRGTGANVLTF. In DNA form, the CDR3 reads TGTGCCACTTACCGGGGGACAGGGGCCAACGTCCTGACTTTC. The V and J genes are TRBV5-4 and TRBJ2-6, with D possibly being TRBD1 or TRBD2 (6 bases each). V lost 9 bases and J 4 bases, leaving 14 bases between the germline ends. CDR1 and CDR2 (germline): SGHNT, YYREEE (reference sequence). The CDR3 covers 14 residues.